What follows are 19 T cell receptor beta chains derived from one specimen sequenced in a study of cytomegalovirus exposure and HLA in healthy donors. 60 Vbeta and 13 Jbeta primers were used in PCR. Profiling relied on immunoSEQ multiplex PCR, and the TCRdb table lists in-frame clones only, not all of them. The data hold 75,000 to 95,000 clones, with 70% to 90% observed a single time. Input material: PBMCs. These TCRs come from a woman aged 18-29 years in good health and CMV-seropositive.

In its sample, this clone was seen once. The gene calls are TRBV28 and TRBJ2-3, with D maybe TRBD2 (6 bases). V shed 4 bases and J shed 0 bases, with 11 bases lying between them. The CDR3 is 15 amino acids. Germline loops: CDR1 MDHEN, CDR2 SYDVKM. The DNA of the CDR3 is TGTGCCAGCAGTTCGAGCGGGTTAAGCACAGATACGCAGTATTTT. Translated: CASSSSGLSTDTQYF. Full variable domain (rest looked up from reference TRBV28 and TRBJ2-3): DVKVTQSSRYLVKRTGEKVFLECVQDMDHENMFWYRQDPGLGLRLIYFSYDVKMKEKGDIPEGYSVSREKKERFSLILESASTNQTSMYLCASSSSGLSTDTQYFGPGTRLTVL.

The chain is built from TRBV28 and TRBJ1-2, with D possibly matching TRBD1 (6 bases). Looked up from germline, CDR1 is MDHEN and CDR2 is SYDVKM. Trimming took 3 bases from V and 10 from J, leaving 18 bases between them. The CDR3 is made up of 14 amino acids. For the CDR3, the DNA is TGTGCCAGCAGTTTCCCCGCCCCACAGGGAGTCTACACCTTC. This gives the protein CASSFPAPQGVYTF.

This chain links TRBV28 with TRBJ2-1, with D possibly being TRBD2 (6 bases). Per the germline V gene, CDR1 is MDHEN and CDR2 is SYDVKM. The CDR3 is 13 amino acids. The V end was cut by 6 bases, the J end by 4 bases, with 10 bases between. CDR3 coding DNA: TGTGCCAGCAGGGGACTCGATTACAATGAGCAGTTCTTC. Residues: CASRGLDYNEQFF.

V is TRBV7-9 and J is TRBJ1-1, with D maybe TRBD1 (5 bases). This CDR3 contains 14 residues. CDR1 is SEHNR, CDR2 FQNEAQ, per germline (reference sequence). V shed 2 bases and J shed 1 base, with 8 bases lying between them. The CDR3 sequence: CASSLLGGNTEAFF. The CDR3, as DNA: TGTGCCAGCAGCTTACTGGGGGGGAACACTGAAGCTTTCTTT.

The chain is built from TRBV5-4 and TRBJ2-2, with 9 positions matching TRBD1. J was trimmed by 6 bases and V by 10 bases; bases with no gene match: 13. Looked up from germline, CDR1 is SGHNT and CDR2 is YYREEE (reference sequence). The CDR3 length is 15 residues. CDR3 nucleotides: TGTGCCTGGACGGGGGGACAGGGAGGATCCGGGGAGCTGTTTTTT. This sequence encodes CAWTGGQGGSGELFF.

Note on this clone: The junction and the germline gene differ at one end; a read error may be behind it. The chain carries TRBV5-1 and TRBJ2-7, with TRBD2 matching 7 bases. The CDR3 is made up of 15 amino acids. In germline, CDR1 is SGHRS, CDR2 YFSETQ. Written as DNA, the CDR3 is TGCGCCAGCAGCGGAATCTCGGGAGGTGTCTACGAGCAGTATTTC. Translating it yields CASSGISGGVYEQYF.

V gene TRBV15 combines with J gene TRBJ2-7; the D gene is possibly TRBD1 (7 bases). Trimming removed 4 bases at V and 6 bases at J, with 19 bases between. The germline gives CDR1 LNHNV, CDR2 YYDKDF (reference sequence). The CDR3 has 15 amino acids. The CDR3 protein is CATSTRQGGAGEQYF. Written as DNA, the CDR3 is TGTGCCACCAGCACCCGACAGGGAGGAGCCGGCGAGCAGTACTTC.

This rearrangement joins TRBV25-1 to TRBJ2-3; D call uncertain. CDR3 length: 11 amino acids. The V gene lost 4 bases and the J gene lost 5 bases, with 4 bases spanning the gap. Germline V gene sequence: CDR1 MGHDK, CDR2 SYGVNS. CDR3 loop: CASSAGDTQYF. The CDR3 DNA reads TGTGCCAGCAGTGCCGGAGATACGCAGTATTTT.

The gene calls are TRBV4-1 and TRBJ2-3; weak D call: TRBD2 (6 bases). Trimming pared 0 bases from V and 2 bases from J, leaving 12 bases between. Germline values: CDR1 MGHRA, CDR2 YSYEKL. The CDR3 spans 16 residues. The CDR3 reads CASSQEEGLATDTQYF. The CDR3, as DNA: TGCGCCAGCAGCCAAGAAGAGGGACTTGCCACAGATACGCAGTATTTT.

This clone was counted a few times. The chain carries TRBV5-6 and TRBJ2-2; 8 positions match TRBD2. J lost 9 bases, V lost 4 bases, and 8 bases had no gene match. Germline loops: CDR1 SGHDT, CDR2 YYEEEE. The CDR3 length is 14 residues. The CDR3 nucleotides read TGTGCCAGCAGCCCCGGGACTAGTTTGAGGGAGCTGTTTTTT. Protein sequence: CASSPGTSLRELFF.

The chain has TRBV30 and TRBJ2-1; 12 nucleotides line up with TRBD1. Per germline, CDR1 GTSNPN and CDR2 SVGIG (reference sequence). Trimming at V came to 4 bases and at J to 9 bases, leaving 16 bases not matched to a gene. The CDR3 runs to 17 residues. The DNA for the CDR3 is TGTGCCTGGAATAGGAAAAGCACGGGACAGGGGGCCGGTGAGCAGTTCTTC. Its protein product is CAWNRKSTGQGAGEQFF.

This clone is a singleton in its sample. The V gene is TRBV10-2, the J gene TRBJ1-2; the D is unclear. V was shortened by 2 bases and J by 2 bases, with 3 bases between the two germline ends. The length of the CDR3 is 12 residues. Per the germline V gene, CDR1 is WSHSY and CDR2 is SAAADI. The CDR3 region has the DNA TGCGCCAGCAGTGAGATAAACTATGGCTACACCTTC. Protein sequence: CASSEINYGYTF.

In its sample, this clone was seen a few times. The chain uses TRBV7-3 and TRBJ2-7; D possibly corresponds to TRBD2 (6 bases). V lost 5 bases, J lost 6 bases, and 20 bases lay in between. The CDR3 spans 15 residues. Looked up from germline, CDR1 is SGHTA and CDR2 is FQGTGA. CDR3 DNA sequence: TGTGCCAGCAGCCCCGAACCGGGACTGTTCTCCGAGCAGTACTTC. Protein sequence: CASSPEPGLFSEQYF.

V gene TRBV29-1 combines with J gene TRBJ2-1; D remains unclear. V was clipped by 4 bases and J by 6 bases, with 19 bases between them. Per the germline V gene, CDR1 is SQVTM and CDR2 is ANQGSEA. The CDR3 is made up of 15 amino acids. CDR3 DNA sequence: TGCAGCGTTGCTTCCCTACTCCGCTCGTTCAATGAGCAGTTCTTC. Its protein is CSVASLLRSFNEQFF.

This CDR3 reads CASSTNLEGGREGDNQPQHF. In DNA, the CDR3 is TGTGCCAGCAGTACAAATCTTGAGGGGGGGCGGGAAGGCGACAATCAGCCCCAGCATTTT. The J gene is TRBJ1-5, the V gene TRBV28, with D possibly being TRBD1 (6 bases). V was shortened by 5 bases and J by 3 bases, with 29 bases between the two germline ends. Germline V CDR1 and CDR2: MDHEN, SYDVKM. The length of the CDR3 is 20 residues.

The sample holds one count of this clone. For the CDR3, the DNA is TGTGCCAGCAGCTTAGGCTTGGGCGGCTACACCTTC. Its translation is CASSLGLGGYTF. V gene TRBV7-9 combines with J gene TRBJ1-2; D is undetermined. CDR1 and CDR2 from the germline V gene are SEHNR and FQNEAQ (reference sequence). Between the trimmed V and J ends, which lost 1 base and 8 bases, there was a span of 8 bases. The CDR3 is 12 amino acids. Full variable domain (rest looked up from reference TRBV7-9 and TRBJ1-2): DTGVSQNPRHKITKRGQNVTFRCDPISEHNRLYWYRQTLGQGPEFLTYFQNEAQLEKSRLLSDRFSAERPKGSFSTLEIQRTEQGDSAMYLCASSLGLGGYTFGSGTRLTVV.

This clone was counted a single time. The chain carries TRBV10-3 and TRBJ1-5, with TRBD1 matching 7 bases. This CDR3 is 14 amino acids long. V lost 3 bases to trimming and J lost 2 bases; unmatched junction nucleotides: 1. Germline CDR1 reads ENHRY; CDR2 reads SYGVKD. CDR3 loop: CAISDQGGNQPQHF. CDR3 DNA: TGTGCCATCAGTGATCAGGGGGGCAATCAGCCCCAGCATTTT.

This chain's CDR3 is CASSPPRVTKNIQYF. CDR3 DNA: TGTGCCAGCAGCCCCCCCCGAGTAACCAAAAACATTCAGTACTTC. The rearrangement links TRBV7-9 to TRBJ2-4; no firm D call. The germline V gene has CDR1 SEHNR and CDR2 FQNEAQ (reference sequence). V lost 5 bases to trimming and J lost 2 bases, with 13 bases between them. This CDR3 spans 15 amino acids.

The chain joins TRBV9 to TRBJ2-7, with D possibly matching TRBD2 (6 bases). This CDR3 is built from 14 residues. Germline CDR1 SGDLS, CDR2 YYNGEE. V dropped 4 bases and J dropped 2 bases, with 13 bases sitting between them. The CDR3 sequence is CASSPYGGTYEQYF. In DNA, the CDR3 is TGTGCCAGCAGCCCCTACGGGGGAACCTACGAGCAGTACTTC.